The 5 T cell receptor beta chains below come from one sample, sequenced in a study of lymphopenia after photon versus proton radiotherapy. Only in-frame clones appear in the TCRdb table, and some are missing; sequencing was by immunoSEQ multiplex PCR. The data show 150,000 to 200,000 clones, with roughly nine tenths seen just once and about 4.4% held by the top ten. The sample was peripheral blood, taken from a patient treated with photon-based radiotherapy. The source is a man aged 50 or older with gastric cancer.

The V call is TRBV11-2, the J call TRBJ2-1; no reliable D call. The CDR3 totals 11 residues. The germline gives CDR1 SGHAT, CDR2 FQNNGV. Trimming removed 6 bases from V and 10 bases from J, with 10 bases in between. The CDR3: CASRIGWEQFF. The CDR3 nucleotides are TGTGCCAGCAGGATCGGGTGGGAGCAGTTCTTC.

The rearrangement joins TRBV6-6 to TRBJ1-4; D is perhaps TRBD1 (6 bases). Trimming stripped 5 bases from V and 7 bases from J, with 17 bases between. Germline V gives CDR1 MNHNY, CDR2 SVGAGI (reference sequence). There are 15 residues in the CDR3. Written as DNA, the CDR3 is TGTGCCAGCAGTATACCGGGACACCAAAGTGAAAAACTGTTTTTT. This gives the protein CASSIPGHQSEKLFF.

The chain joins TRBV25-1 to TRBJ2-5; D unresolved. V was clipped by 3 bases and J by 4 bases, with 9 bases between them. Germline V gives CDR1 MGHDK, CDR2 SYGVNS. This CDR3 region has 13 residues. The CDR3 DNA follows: TGTGCCAGCAGTGAGGCCCTGGGAGAGACCCAGTACTTC. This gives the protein CASSEALGETQYF. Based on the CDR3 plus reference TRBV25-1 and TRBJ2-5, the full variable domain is EADIYQTPRYLVIGTGKKITLECSQTMGHDKMYWYQQDPGMELHLIHYSYGVNSTEKGDLSSESTVSRIRTEHFPLTLESARPSHTSQYLCASSEALGETQYFGPGTRLLVL.

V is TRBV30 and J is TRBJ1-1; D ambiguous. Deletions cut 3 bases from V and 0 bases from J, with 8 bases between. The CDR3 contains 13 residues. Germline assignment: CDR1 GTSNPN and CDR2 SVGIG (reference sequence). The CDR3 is CAWRRFMNTEAFF. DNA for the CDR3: TGTGCCTGGAGAAGGTTCATGAACACTGAAGCTTTCTTT.

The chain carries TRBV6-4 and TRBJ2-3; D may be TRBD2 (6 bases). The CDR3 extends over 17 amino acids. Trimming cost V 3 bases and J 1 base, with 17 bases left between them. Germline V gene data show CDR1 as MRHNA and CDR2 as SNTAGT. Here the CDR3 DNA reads TGTGCCAGCAGTGAGCGGGTGCTAGCGCGTCGCACAGATACGCAGTATTTT. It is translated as CASSERVLARRTDTQYF.